This T cell receptor beta chain was retrieved from a study of T-cell reconstitution after alpha-beta-depleted transplantation in children. This clonotype was seen a few times. Its matching antigen is unknown. Study-wide points: Newly produced T cells mostly accounted for T-cell counts and diversity one year post-transplant. Some patients' high day-60 TCRbeta diversity was attributed to recipient cells surviving conditioning. Reportedly, roughly two months post-transplant, alpha-beta T cells arose from several hundred expanded graft clones.

Preparing the TCRbeta library involved the use of unique molecular identifiers. One entry per CDR3 protein results from TCRdb running MiXCR on the PCR reads. In the table there are fewer than 550,000 distinct CDR3 sequences, 15% to 20% of which are singletons. The sample in question was PBMCs, mostly from graft donor cells, obtained 360 days after TCRalphabeta/CD19-depleted stem cell transplant. The source is a boy younger than two who had a stem cell transplant for Wiskott-Aldrich syndrome, so the T cells may come from the graft donor.

CDR3 in DNA: TGTGCCAGCAGTTTCACCCTACTGGGCCCGGGGTACAATGAGCAGTTCTTC. It yields the protein CASSFTLLGPGYNEQFF. The J gene is TRBJ2-1, the V gene TRBV12-3 or TRBV12-4; D perhaps matches TRBD2 (5 bases). CDR3 length: 17 amino acids. Trimming left V 3 bases short and J 4 bases short, with 19 bases between.